Below are 29 T cell receptor beta chains sequenced from a single sample in a study of blood T cell repertoires in COVID-19. Clones were read by immunoSEQ multiplex PCR, and TCRdb kept only the in-frame ones, dropping some. The sample shows 250,000 to 300,000 clones, 86% of them seen only once. Material: peripheral blood. The receptors shown here come from a woman in her 70s with COVID-19, enrolled during active disease.

The V and J genes are TRBV2 and TRBJ2-1, with 9 bases that match TRBD2. V lost 6 bases and J lost 2; bases outside the gene matches: 8. This CDR3 spans 16 amino acids. The germline gives CDR1 SNHLY, CDR2 FYNNEI. DNA of the CDR3: TGTGCCAGCAGGGAACTAGCGGGCAAGACCTACAATGAGCAGTTCTTC. This translates into CASRELAGKTYNEQFF.

The V call is TRBV18, the J call TRBJ2-3; D may be TRBD1 (6 bases). CDR3 length equals 15 residues. Germline loops: CDR1 KGHSH, CDR2 LQKENI. Trimming cost V 3 bases and J 1 base, with 11 bases left between them. DNA of the CDR3: TGTGCCAGCTCACCGAACAGGGTAGGCACAGATACGCAGTATTTT. Amino acid sequence: CASSPNRVGTDTQYF. Looking up the rest from reference TRBV18 and TRBJ2-3 gives the full variable domain: NAGVMQNPRHLVRRRGQEARLRCSPMKGHSHVYWYRQLPEEGLKFMVYLQKENIIDESGMPKERFSAEFPKEGPSILRIQQVVRGDSAAYFCASSPNRVGTDTQYFGPGTRLTVL.

This rearrangement joins TRBV2 to TRBJ2-5, with D tentatively TRBD2 (5 bases). Germline CDR1 and CDR2: SNHLY and FYNNEI. V lost 8 bases and J lost 0, with 13 bases in between. The CDR3 covers 14 residues. The CDR3 region is CASGLAEYQETQYF. The CDR3 DNA reads TGTGCCAGCGGTCTAGCAGAGTACCAAGAGACCCAGTACTTC.

J is TRBJ2-7 and V is TRBV6-2 or TRBV6-3, with D possibly TRBD1 on 6 matching bases. The CDR3 has 15 amino acids. The V gene's germline CDR1 is MNHEY and CDR2 SVGEGT. Deletions cut 5 bases from V and 3 bases from J, with 17 bases between. As DNA, the CDR3 is TGTGCCAGCAGTGGAACAGGGAGCGACTACTACGAGCAGTACTTC. Protein sequence: CASSGTGSDYYEQYF.

The gene calls are TRBV5-4 and TRBJ2-3; a weak D match, TRBD1 (6 bases). CDR1 and CDR2 (germline): SGHNT, YYREEE (reference sequence). CDR3 size: 16 residues. V dropped 4 bases and J dropped 3 bases, with 18 bases sitting between them. In nucleotides, the CDR3 is TGTGCCAGCAGCGCCGGAACAGGGTTGGGGACAGATACGCAGTATTTT. It translates to CASSAGTGLGTDTQYF.

This chain uses TRBV7-8 with TRBJ2-3; weak D call: TRBD1 (6 bases). This CDR3 has 17 amino acids. The V end was cut by 5 bases, the J end by 3 bases, with 21 bases between. CDR1 is SGHVS, CDR2 FQNEAQ, per germline. CDR3 coding DNA: TGTGCCAGCAGCCCGACCCGAGACAGGCCCCCTACAGATACGCAGTATTTT. Translation gives CASSPTRDRPPTDTQYF.

This chain joins TRBV19 and TRBJ1-1; weak D call: TRBD1 (6 bases). The CDR3 is made up of 15 amino acids. V lost 5 bases, J lost 4 bases, and 17 bases lay in between. Per the germline V gene, CDR1 is LNHDA and CDR2 is SQIVND (reference sequence). The chain's CDR3 is CASSSIGRGGTEAFF. The CDR3 DNA reads as TGTGCCAGTAGTTCGATCGGCAGAGGGGGCACTGAAGCTTTCTTT.

This clone has only one observation. The chain employs TRBV7-2 and TRBJ1-3; TRBD1 aligns across 9 bases. Germline CDR1 SGHTA, CDR2 FQGNSA. The CDR3 loop spans 14 amino acids. With 5 bases clipped from V and 10 bases from J, the junction kept 9 bases outside the gene matches. CDR3 residues: CASSPRTGEGTIYF. DNA for the CDR3: TGTGCCAGCAGCCCCCGGACAGGGGAAGGGACCATATATTTT.

The V and J genes are TRBV6-2 or TRBV6-3 and TRBJ2-3; TRBD2 aligns across 9 bases. The germline V gene has CDR1 MNHEY and CDR2 SVGEGT. The CDR3 runs 16 residues. V trimming: 4 bases; J trimming: 2 bases; junction bases outside the gene matches: 7. CDR3 in amino acids: CASSWDSGGYTDTQYF. CDR3 sequence (DNA): TGTGCCAGCAGTTGGGATAGCGGGGGATACACAGATACGCAGTATTTT.

The chain is built from TRBV4-1 and TRBJ2-1; maybe TRBD1 (6 bases). V was clipped by 3 bases and J by 9 bases, with 15 bases between them. CDR3 size: 14 residues. Germline CDR1 is MGHRA and CDR2 is YSYEKL. CDR3 in DNA: TGCGCCAGCAGCCATCCCACAGGGACCAGTGAGCAGTTCTTC. As protein: CASSHPTGTSEQFF.

The chain recombines TRBV6-5 with TRBJ1-1, with D possibly being TRBD1 (5 bases). The CDR3 consists of 13 residues. In germline, CDR1 is MNHEY, CDR2 SVGAGI. Trimming removed 11 bases at V and 7 bases at J, with 20 bases between. The CDR3 is CALRGNVASEAFF. In DNA form, the CDR3 reads TGTGCCCTACGGGGGAACGTTGCAAGTGAAGCTTTCTTT.

The rearrangement links TRBV5-1 to TRBJ1-4, with D maybe TRBD1 (5 bases). Trimming removed 0 bases from V and 3 bases from J, with 9 bases in between. Germline V CDR1 and CDR2: SGHRS, YFSETQ. This CDR3 has 15 amino acids. CDR3 protein: CASSLGPGSNEKLFF. DNA for the CDR3: TGCGCCAGCAGCTTGGGTCCAGGGTCTAATGAAAAACTGTTTTTT.

The CDR3 sequence is CASSQAGTSTTSLETQYF. The CDR3 DNA reads as TGCGCCAGCAGCCAGGCCGGGACTAGCACCACTTCGTTGGAGACCCAGTACTTC. This chain uses TRBV4-1 with TRBJ2-5; TRBD2 agrees at 9 bases. The CDR3 is 18 amino acids. The germline V gene encodes CDR1 MGHRA and CDR2 YSYEKL. The trim removed 3 bases at V and 5 bases at J, leaving 16 bases unmatched.

The CDR3 sequence is CASSLREYGYTF. For the CDR3, the DNA is TGTGCCAGCAGTTTAAGGGAGTATGGCTACACCTTC. The V and J genes are TRBV6-2 or TRBV6-3 and TRBJ1-2; D is ambiguous. CDR1 is MNHEY, CDR2 SVGEGT, per germline. The CDR3 has 12 amino acids. Trimming removed 4 bases from V and 5 bases from J, with 8 bases in between.

The chain links TRBV4-2 to TRBJ2-7, with 11 bases identical to TRBD1. The germline CDR1 and CDR2 sequences are LGHNA and YNFKEQ. CDR3 length: 16 residues. With V trimmed by 0 bases and J by 2 bases, 3 bases remained unmatched. The CDR3 sequence is CASSQDMGQGAYEQYF. The CDR3, as DNA: TGTGCCAGCAGCCAAGATATGGGACAGGGGGCCTACGAGCAGTACTTC.

This sequence joins TRBV7-2 and TRBJ1-1; 7 bases match TRBD1. The CDR3 covers 13 residues. Looked up from germline, CDR1 is SGHTA and CDR2 is FQGNSA. V was clipped by 4 bases and J by 5 bases; unmatched bases: 4. The CDR3 nucleotides are TGTGCCAGCAGCTCCTTGACAGGGACTGAAGCTTTCTTT. Translating gives CASSSLTGTEAFF. Filled out from reference TRBV7-2 and TRBJ1-1, the complete variable domain reads GAGVSQSPSNKVTEKGKDVELRCDPISGHTALYWYRQSLGQGLEFLIYFQGNSAPDKSGLPSDRFSAERTGGSVSTLTIQRTQQEDSAVYLCASSSLTGTEAFFGQGTRLTVV.

Only a few counts were recorded for this clone. This sequence joins TRBV5-6 and TRBJ2-1; TRBD2 matches 14 bases. The germline V gene has CDR1 SGHDT and CDR2 YYEEEE. The CDR3 is 16 amino acids. V lost 4 bases and J lost 7; bases outside the gene matches: 7. This chain's CDR3 is CASSPTGLAGGNEQFF. CDR3 nucleotide sequence: TGTGCCAGCAGCCCGACCGGACTAGCGGGGGGAAATGAGCAGTTCTTC.

This chain joins TRBV5-1 and TRBJ2-1; 7 positions match TRBD1. The CDR3 is 14 residues long. Germline V gives CDR1 SGHRS, CDR2 YFSETQ. V trimming: 3 bases; J trimming: 10 bases; junction bases outside the gene matches: 10. CDR3 DNA: TGCGCCAGCAGCTCGTCGAGACAGGGTAACGAGCAGTTCTTC. This gives the protein CASSSSRQGNEQFF.

V usage is TRBV14 and J usage is TRBJ2-3; TRBD2 is a possible D gene (6 bases). CDR1 SGHDN and CDR2 FVKESK come from the germline V gene. The CDR3 extends over 15 amino acids. V lost 1 base, J lost 3 bases, and 11 bases lay in between. The CDR3 DNA is TGTGCCAGCAGCCAAGTCCGGGGGAGGACAGATACGCAGTATTTT. It yields the protein CASSQVRGRTDTQYF.

This chain uses TRBV10-3 with TRBJ1-1; possibly TRBD1 for D (6 bases). V lost 3 bases to trimming and J lost 8 bases, with 22 bases between them. The CDR3 covers 16 residues. Germline V gene lookup returns CDR1 ENHRY and CDR2 SYGVKD. Here the CDR3 DNA reads TGTGCCATCAGTGACTCACCGCAAAGTCAGGGGACGGAAGCTTTCTTT. It yields the protein CAISDSPQSQGTEAFF.

This chain joins TRBV24-1 and TRBJ1-2, with TRBD1 as a possible D gene (6 bases). CDR3 length: 14 residues. Germline V gives CDR1 KGHDR, CDR2 SFDVKD. V was trimmed by 3 bases and J by 3 bases, leaving 10 bases between them. DNA for the CDR3: TGTGCCACCAGTGATCAGGGGAGGGACTATGGCTACACCTTC. It codes for CATSDQGRDYGYTF.

The chain couples TRBV27 to TRBJ1-1; tentative D call: TRBD1 (6 bases). V dropped 5 bases and J dropped 4 bases, with 14 bases sitting between them. The CDR3 runs to 14 residues. Germline V CDR1 and CDR2: MNHEY, SMNVEV (reference sequence). The CDR3 bases are TGTGCCAGCAGTCGAACGGCGGGGGCCACTGAAGCTTTCTTT. This translates into CASSRTAGATEAFF.

The chain combines TRBV7-2 with TRBJ1-6, with TRBD1 as a possible D gene (6 bases). V lost 5 bases, J lost 10 bases, and 9 bases lay in between. The CDR3 is 12 residues long. In germline, CDR1 is SGHTA, CDR2 FQGNSA. CDR3: CASSQGISPLHF. The CDR3 DNA is TGTGCCAGCAGCCAGGGGATCTCACCCCTCCACTTT. Filled out from reference TRBV7-2 and TRBJ1-6, the complete variable domain reads GAGVSQSPSNKVTEKGKDVELRCDPISGHTALYWYRQSLGQGLEFLIYFQGNSAPDKSGLPSDRFSAERTGGSVSTLTIQRTQQEDSAVYLCASSQGISPLHFGNGTRLTVT.

This chain uses TRBV18 with TRBJ2-7; maybe TRBD2 (5 bases). The CDR3 length is 13 residues. V lost 4 bases and J lost 3, with 10 bases in between. CDR1 is KGHSH and CDR2 is LQKENI in the germline V gene. Here the CDR3 DNA reads TGTGCCAGCTCACGAGGGAAGGACTACGAGCAGTACTTC. This gives the protein CASSRGKDYEQYF.

The chain joins TRBV10-3 to TRBJ2-1, with D possibly being TRBD1 (5 bases). The CDR3 length is 18 residues. Germline V CDR1 and CDR2: ENHRY, SYGVKD. The V end was cut by 2 bases, the J end by 0 bases, with 17 bases between. For the CDR3, the DNA is TGTGCCATCAGTGAGAGGGGCCAAGTCTTTAACTCCTACAATGAGCAGTTCTTC. It is translated as CAISERGQVFNSYNEQFF.

V gene TRBV7-2 combines with J gene TRBJ1-3; D remains ambiguous. Per germline, CDR1 SGHTA and CDR2 FQGNSA. The CDR3 has 15 amino acids. V was clipped by 0 bases and J by 2 bases, with 8 bases between them. The CDR3 loop reads CASSLARGTGNTIYF. The CDR3 region has the DNA TGTGCCAGCAGCTTAGCGCGGGGTACTGGAAACACCATATATTTT.

This clone was observed once. V usage is TRBV9 and J usage is TRBJ2-1; D is perhaps TRBD1 (5 bases). The V end lost 0 bases, the J end lost 7 bases, and 11 bases lay between the germline ends. CDR1 is SGDLS and CDR2 is YYNGEE in the germline V gene. The CDR3 spans 14 residues. This chain's CDR3 is CASSVDSRVNEQFF. Here the CDR3 DNA reads TGTGCCAGCAGCGTAGATTCCAGGGTGAATGAGCAGTTCTTC.

This chain uses TRBV27 with TRBJ2-6, with TRBD2 as a possible D gene (6 bases). The CDR3 runs 16 residues. Germline CDR1 MNHEY, CDR2 SMNVEV (reference sequence). V lost 6 bases and J lost 0, with 12 bases in between. The CDR3 here is CASRREDLSGANVLTF. CDR3 DNA sequence: TGTGCCAGCAGGAGGGAGGACCTCTCTGGGGCCAACGTCCTGACTTTC.

V usage is TRBV27 and J usage is TRBJ2-3; 13 bases align to TRBD2. This CDR3 is 19 amino acids long. The junction had 13 bases not matched to a gene; V was cut back by 5 bases and J by 2 bases. From germline, CDR1 is MNHEY and CDR2 SMNVEV (reference sequence). CDR3 DNA: TGTGCCAGCAGTCCCGCCACTAGCGGGGGGGCTGCCTCCACAGATACGCAGTATTTT. The encoded protein is CASSPATSGGAASTDTQYF.